This passage covers 9 T cell receptor beta chains from one sample sequenced in a study of Ad26.COV2.S vaccination and SARS-CoV-2 variants. The protocol was immunoSEQ multiplex PCR, while the TCRdb copy is restricted to in-frame clones and leaves out a portion. The table records approximately 410,000 clones, about nine tenths of them present only once. Treatment specified: some 20 received Ad26.COV2.S at low or high dose, single or two shots; several received placebo; per-sample allocation not given. Samples analyzed were those drawn on day 63 after the first vaccine or placebo injection. The sequencing here drew on peripheral blood, taken in a trial of Ad26.COV2.S vaccine versus placebo. Every receptor here comes from a person aged 18-60 years who received the Ad26.COV2.S COVID-19 vaccine or a placebo.

The chain recombines TRBV4-2 with TRBJ2-1; D assignment may be TRBD1 or TRBD2 (5 bases each). With 0 bases removed from V and 0 bases from J, the gap between germline ends came to 12 bases. The length of the CDR3 is 17 residues. Germline V gene data show CDR1 as LGHNA and CDR2 as YNFKEQ. The CDR3 nucleotides are TGTGCCAGCAGCCAAGATTGGGACGCCGGCTCCTACAATGAGCAGTTCTTC. It is translated as CASSQDWDAGSYNEQFF.

The chain combines TRBV7-9 with TRBJ2-7, with TRBD2 matching over 12 bases. Germline-derived CDR1 and CDR2 are SEHNR and FQNEAQ (reference sequence). The CDR3 is made up of 18 amino acids. The V segment lost 2 bases and the J segment 5 bases; nucleotides outside the gene matches: 13. The CDR3 DNA reads TGTGCCAGCAGCTTACCCTCTAGCGGGGGGGCGGTTGGGGACGAGCAGTACTTC. Residues: CASSLPSSGGAVGDEQYF.

The V and J genes are TRBV9 and TRBJ2-1, with TRBD2 identical over 8 bases. V shed 5 bases and J 6 bases; nucleotides not matched to a gene: 4. The CDR3 consists of 13 residues. The germline V gene encodes CDR1 SGDLS and CDR2 YYNGEE. CDR3 sequence reads: CASRRLARNEQFF. CDR3 nucleotide sequence: TGTGCCAGCAGGCGACTAGCGCGCAATGAGCAGTTCTTC.

The chain combines TRBV5-1 with TRBJ1-2, with no clear D. The germline V gene encodes CDR1 SGHRS and CDR2 YFSETQ. V lost 0 bases and J lost 2, with 11 bases in between. The CDR3 contains 15 residues. CDR3 coding DNA: TGCGCCAGCAGCTTGGCTCCCGGGGAAAACTATGGCTACACCTTC. Protein product: CASSLAPGENYGYTF.

This sequence joins TRBV6-6 and TRBJ1-6; 7 nucleotides match TRBD1. The CDR3 spans 14 residues. The germline V gene encodes CDR1 MNHNY and CDR2 SVGAGI (reference sequence). V shed 6 bases and J 7 bases; nucleotides not matched to a gene: 6. In nucleotides, the CDR3 is TGTGCCAGCAGCTATACAGGGGACAATTCACCCCTCCACTTT. The encoded protein is CASSYTGDNSPLHF.

The rearrangement links TRBV3-1 (or the pseudogene TRBV3-2) to TRBJ1-2; D unclear. Trimming took off 1 base at V and 4 bases at J, with 16 bases between the two ends. The CDR3 has 16 residues. Per germline, CDR1 LGHDT and CDR2 YNNKEL (reference sequence). CDR3 loop: CASSQGDITVSYGYTF. The CDR3 DNA sequence: TGTGCCAGCAGCCAAGGGGATATAACAGTAAGCTATGGCTACACCTTC.

The table lists this clone with many counts. V and J are TRBV5-4 and TRBJ2-5, with D possibly TRBD2 on 5 matching bases. V was pared by 0 bases and J by 9 bases, with 9 bases between. The CDR3 spans 12 residues. Germline V gives CDR1 SGHNT, CDR2 YYREEE (reference sequence). CDR3 loop: CASSLGMEAQYF. CDR3 coding DNA: TGTGCCAGCAGCTTGGGTATGGAGGCCCAGTACTTC.

This clone was recorded once. The chain carries TRBV27 and TRBJ2-1, with TRBD1 as a possible D gene (5 bases). Trimming took 6 bases from V and 4 from J, leaving 13 bases between them. Germline assignment: CDR1 MNHEY and CDR2 SMNVEV (reference sequence). The CDR3 is made up of 14 amino acids. CDR3 in amino acids: CASRGHQGYNEQFF. For the CDR3, the DNA is TGTGCCAGCAGAGGCCACCAGGGATACAATGAGCAGTTCTTC.

The rearrangement uses TRBV7-2 and TRBJ2-5, with 12 nucleotides matching TRBD2. J was trimmed by 4 bases and V by 2 bases; bases with no gene match: 2. The CDR3 sequence is 15 residues long. Germline CDR1 reads SGHTA; CDR2 reads FQGNSA. CDR3 DNA sequence: TGTGCCAGCAGCTTATCTAGCGGGGGGGGAGAGACCCAGTACTTC. This encodes CASSLSSGGGETQYF.